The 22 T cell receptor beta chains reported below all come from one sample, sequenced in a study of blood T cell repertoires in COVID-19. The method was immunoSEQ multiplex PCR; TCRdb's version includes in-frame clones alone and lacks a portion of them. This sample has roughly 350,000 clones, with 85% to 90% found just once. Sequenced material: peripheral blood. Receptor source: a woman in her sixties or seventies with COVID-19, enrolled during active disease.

The CDR3 is CATSQRESEKLFF. In DNA, the CDR3 is TGTGCCACCAGTCAGAGGGAGAGTGAAAAACTGTTTTTT. This sequence joins TRBV24-1 and TRBJ1-4, with no clear D. Germline V gene lookup returns CDR1 KGHDR and CDR2 SFDVKD. The length of the CDR3 is 13 residues. V gave up 6 bases and J gave up 7 bases, with 11 bases separating them.

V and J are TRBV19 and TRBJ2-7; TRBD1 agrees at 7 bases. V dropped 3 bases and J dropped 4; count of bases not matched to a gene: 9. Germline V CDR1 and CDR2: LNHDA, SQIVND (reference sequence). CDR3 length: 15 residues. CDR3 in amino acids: CASSIAVTGMYEQYF. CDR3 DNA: TGTGCCAGTAGTATCGCTGTGACAGGGATGTACGAGCAGTACTTC.

CDR3 sequence reads: CASSKRLIPGIYGYTF. CDR3 in DNA: TGTGCCAGCAGCAAGAGGTTGATTCCCGGTATCTATGGCTACACCTTC. The V call is TRBV28, the J call TRBJ1-2; D is uncertain. V shed 6 bases and J shed 4 bases, with 21 bases lying between them. CDR1 is MDHEN, CDR2 SYDVKM, per germline. This CDR3 region has 16 residues.

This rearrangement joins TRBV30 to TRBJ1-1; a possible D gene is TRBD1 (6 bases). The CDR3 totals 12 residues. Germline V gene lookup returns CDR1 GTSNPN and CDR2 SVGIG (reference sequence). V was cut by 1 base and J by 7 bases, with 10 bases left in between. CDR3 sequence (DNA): TGTGCCTGGAGTGGGGACATAATTGAAGCTTTCTTT. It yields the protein CAWSGDIIEAFF.

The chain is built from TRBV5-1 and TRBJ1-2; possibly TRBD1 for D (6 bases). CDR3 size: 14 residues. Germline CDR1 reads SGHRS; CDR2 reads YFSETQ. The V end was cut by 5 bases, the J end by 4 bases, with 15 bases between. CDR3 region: CASRAGGQVYGYTF. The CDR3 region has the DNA TGCGCCAGCAGGGCGGGGGGCCAGGTCTATGGCTACACCTTC.

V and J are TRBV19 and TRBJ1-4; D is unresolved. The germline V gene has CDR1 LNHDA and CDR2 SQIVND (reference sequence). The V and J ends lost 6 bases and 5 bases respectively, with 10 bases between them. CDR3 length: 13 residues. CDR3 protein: CASRFGGNEKLFF. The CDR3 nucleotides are TGTGCCAGTAGGTTTGGCGGCAATGAAAAACTGTTTTTT.

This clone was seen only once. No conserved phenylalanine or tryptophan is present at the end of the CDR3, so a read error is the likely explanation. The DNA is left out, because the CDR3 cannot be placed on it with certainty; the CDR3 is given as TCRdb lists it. CDR3 in amino acids: CASSKAPGA. The genes are TRBV21-1 and TRBJ1-4; no check of the table's D call, TRBD1, against the DNA was made. TRBV21-1 is a pseudogene segment. The CDR3 sequence runs 9 residues, both termini included.

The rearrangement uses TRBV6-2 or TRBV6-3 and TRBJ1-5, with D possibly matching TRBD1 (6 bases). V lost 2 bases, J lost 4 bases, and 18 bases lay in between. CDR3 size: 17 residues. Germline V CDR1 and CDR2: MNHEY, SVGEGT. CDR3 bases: TGTGCCAGCAGTTACGGGGGTGGAACAGGGCGGAATCAGCCCCAGCATTTT. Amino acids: CASSYGGGTGRNQPQHF.

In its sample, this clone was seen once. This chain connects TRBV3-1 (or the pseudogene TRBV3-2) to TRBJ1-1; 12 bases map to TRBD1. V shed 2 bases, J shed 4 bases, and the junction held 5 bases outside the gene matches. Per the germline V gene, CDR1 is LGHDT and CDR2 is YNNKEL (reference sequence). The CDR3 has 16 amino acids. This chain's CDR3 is CASSQPGTGGITEAFF. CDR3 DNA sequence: TGTGCCAGCAGCCAACCTGGGACAGGGGGCATCACTGAAGCTTTCTTT.

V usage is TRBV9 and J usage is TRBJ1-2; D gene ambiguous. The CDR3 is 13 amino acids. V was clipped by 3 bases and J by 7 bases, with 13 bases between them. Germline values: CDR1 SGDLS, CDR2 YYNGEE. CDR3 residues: CASSETPGSGYTF. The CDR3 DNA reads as TGTGCCAGCAGCGAAACCCCGGGTTCTGGCTACACCTTC.

The CDR3 reads CASSLEAGRNTEAFF. The CDR3 DNA reads as TGCGCCAGCAGCTTGGAAGCAGGGCGGAACACTGAAGCTTTCTTT. V gene TRBV5-1 combines with J gene TRBJ1-1; TRBD1 might be the D (5 bases). The CDR3 spans 15 residues. Trimming stripped 0 bases from V and 1 base from J, with 10 bases between. Germline V gives CDR1 SGHRS, CDR2 YFSETQ.

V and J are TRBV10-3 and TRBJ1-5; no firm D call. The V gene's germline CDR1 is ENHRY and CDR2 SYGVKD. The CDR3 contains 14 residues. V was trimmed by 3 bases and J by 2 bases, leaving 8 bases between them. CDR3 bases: TGTGCCATCAGTGATCGGGGAGGCAATCAGCCCCAGCATTTT. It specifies CAISDRGGNQPQHF.

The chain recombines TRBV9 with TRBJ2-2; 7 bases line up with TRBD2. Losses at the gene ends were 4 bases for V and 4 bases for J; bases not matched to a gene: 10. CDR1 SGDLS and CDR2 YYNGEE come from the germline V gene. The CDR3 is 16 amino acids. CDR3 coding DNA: TGTGCCAGCAGCCCATACCGGACGGGGGGCACCGGGGAGCTGTTTTTT. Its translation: CASSPYRTGGTGELFF.

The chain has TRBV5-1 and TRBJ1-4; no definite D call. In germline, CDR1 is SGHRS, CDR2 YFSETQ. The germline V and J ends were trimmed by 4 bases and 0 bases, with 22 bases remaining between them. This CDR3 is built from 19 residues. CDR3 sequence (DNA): TGCGCCAGCAGCCTCGGTGGGCCGCCGCGCATTGCAACTAATGAAAAACTGTTTTTT. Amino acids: CASSLGGPPRIATNEKLFF.

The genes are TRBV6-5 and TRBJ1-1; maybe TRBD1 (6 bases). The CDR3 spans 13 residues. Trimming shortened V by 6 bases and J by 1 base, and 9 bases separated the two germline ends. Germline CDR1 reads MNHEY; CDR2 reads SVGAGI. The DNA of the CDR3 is TGTGCCAGCAGCTGGACAGCGAACACTGAAGCTTTCTTT. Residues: CASSWTANTEAFF.

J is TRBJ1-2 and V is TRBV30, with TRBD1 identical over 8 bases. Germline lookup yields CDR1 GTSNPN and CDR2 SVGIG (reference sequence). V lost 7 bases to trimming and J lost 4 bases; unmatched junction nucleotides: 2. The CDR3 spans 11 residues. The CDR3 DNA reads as TGTGCCTCAGGGGGCTTCTATGGCTACACCTTC. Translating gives CASGGFYGYTF.

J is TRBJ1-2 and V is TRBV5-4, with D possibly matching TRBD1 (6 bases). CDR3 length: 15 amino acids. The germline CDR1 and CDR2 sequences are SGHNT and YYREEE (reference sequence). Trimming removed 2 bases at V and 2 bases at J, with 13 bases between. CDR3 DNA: TGTGCCAGCAGCTTACAGGGTGTGCGGAACTATGGCTACACCTTC. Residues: CASSLQGVRNYGYTF.

As DNA, the CDR3 is TGTGCCAGCTCTTCTCGGCTTCCGGGACAGGGTAACGAAAAACTGTTTTTT. This encodes CASSSRLPGQGNEKLFF. V is TRBV18 and J is TRBJ1-4, with 9 bases aligning to TRBD1. After removal of 6 bases from V and 8 bases from J, the junction contained 16 bases not matched to a gene. The length of the CDR3 is 17 residues. Germline loops: CDR1 KGHSH, CDR2 LQKENI.

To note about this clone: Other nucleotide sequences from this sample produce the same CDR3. CDR3 nucleotide sequence: TGTGCCAGCAGCAAGGGACAGGGGGAAAAACTGTTTTTT. Its translation: CASSKGQGEKLFF. The chain has TRBV7-2 and TRBJ1-4; 10 bases match TRBD1. Per germline, CDR1 SGHTA and CDR2 FQGNSA. The CDR3 runs to 13 residues. The trim removed 5 bases at V and 8 bases at J, leaving 2 bases unmatched.

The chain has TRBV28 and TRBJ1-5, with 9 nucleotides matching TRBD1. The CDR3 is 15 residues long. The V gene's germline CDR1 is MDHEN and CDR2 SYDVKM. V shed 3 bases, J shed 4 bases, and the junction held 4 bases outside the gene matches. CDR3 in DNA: TGTGCCAGCAGTTTGTCCGGGACAGGGAATCAGCCCCAGCATTTT. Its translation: CASSLSGTGNQPQHF.

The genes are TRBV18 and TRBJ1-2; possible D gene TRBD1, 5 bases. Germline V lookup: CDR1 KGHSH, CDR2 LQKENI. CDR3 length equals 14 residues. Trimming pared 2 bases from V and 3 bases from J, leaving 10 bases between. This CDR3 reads CASSPSGGYYGYTF. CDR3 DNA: TGTGCCAGCTCACCATCGGGGGGGTACTATGGCTACACCTTC. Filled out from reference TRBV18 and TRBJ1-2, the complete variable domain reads NAGVMQNPRHLVRRRGQEARLRCSPMKGHSHVYWYRQLPEEGLKFMVYLQKENIIDESGMPKERFSAEFPKEGPSILRIQQVVRGDSAAYFCASSPSGGYYGYTFGSGTRLTVV.

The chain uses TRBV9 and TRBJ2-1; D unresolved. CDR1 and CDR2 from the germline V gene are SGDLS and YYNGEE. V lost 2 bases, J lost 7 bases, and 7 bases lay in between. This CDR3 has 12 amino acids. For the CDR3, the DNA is TGTGCCAGCAGCGTCGGTCTAAATGAGCAGTTCTTC. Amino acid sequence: CASSVGLNEQFF.